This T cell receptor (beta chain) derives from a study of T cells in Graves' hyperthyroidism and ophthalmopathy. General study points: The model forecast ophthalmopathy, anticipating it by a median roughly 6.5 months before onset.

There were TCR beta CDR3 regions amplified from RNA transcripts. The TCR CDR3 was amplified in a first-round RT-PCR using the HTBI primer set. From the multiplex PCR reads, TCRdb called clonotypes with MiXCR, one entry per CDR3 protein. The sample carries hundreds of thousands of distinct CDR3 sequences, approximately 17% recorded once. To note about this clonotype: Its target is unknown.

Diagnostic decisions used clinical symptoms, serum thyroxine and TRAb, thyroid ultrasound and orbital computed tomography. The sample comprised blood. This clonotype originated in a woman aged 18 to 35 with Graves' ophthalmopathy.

The CDR3 loop is CSATSADQETQYF. As DNA, the CDR3 is TGCAGTGCTACTAGCGCGGACCAAGAGACCCAGTACTTC. The chain employs TRBV20-1 and TRBJ2-5; the D gene is possibly TRBD2 (6 bases). CDR3 length equals 13 residues. V lost 4 bases, J lost 0 bases, and 9 bases lay in between. Germline V CDR1 and CDR2: DFQATT, SNEGSKA (reference sequence).